This entry lists 21 T cell receptor beta chains sequenced from one sample in a study of T cell responses to AZD1222 COVID-19 vaccine (dated by TCRdb to about 2021). Interpreted using the paper, the time point label stands for: baseline before first vaccination. The treatment or condition label here, explained by the study, means: meningococcal conjugate vaccine given as trial control. Library creation used the immunoSEQ multiplex PCR assay. In TCRdb, the immuneACCESS table is reduced to in-frame sequences with V and J assigned. These tables do not hold every clone; where another copy was compared, an unresolved V gene accounts for under half, and the others remain unexplained. This sample is represented by around 120,000 clones; approximately 90% of them were singletons. The ten most abundant clones make up around 10% of the sample. The sequencing here drew on peripheral blood, taken on day 0 of MenACWY control vaccination. All receptors derive from an adult in good health.

CDR3 sequence (DNA): TGTGCCAGCAGTTCCTTGACTGATGGCTACACCTTC. This gives the protein CASSSLTDGYTF. This chain uses TRBV5-4 with TRBJ1-2; D gene unclear. CDR1 is SGHNT, CDR2 YYREEE, per germline (reference sequence). The CDR3 runs 12 residues. The V end was cut by 5 bases, the J end by 6 bases, with 11 bases between.

This chain joins TRBV2 and TRBJ1-6, with no clear D. The CDR3 has 15 amino acids. V was pared by 6 bases and J by 8 bases, with 17 bases between. From germline, CDR1 is SNHLY and CDR2 FYNNEI. The CDR3 sequence is CASSEYARFHSPLHF. Here the CDR3 DNA reads TGTGCCAGCAGCGAATACGCGCGGTTCCATTCACCCCTCCACTTT.

The J gene is TRBJ1-5, the V gene TRBV9; D remains unclear. The CDR3 is 13 amino acids. The germline gives CDR1 SGDLS, CDR2 YYNGEE. V was trimmed by 4 bases and J by 5 bases, leaving 10 bases between them. CDR3 DNA: TGTGCCAGCAGCCTGGGCGGTTATCAGCCCCAGCATTTT. Its translation is CASSLGGYQPQHF.

For the CDR3, the DNA is TGTGCCAGTACCCCGGGACAGGCGACTTCACCCCTCCACTTT. Its protein is CASTPGQATSPLHF. The V gene is TRBV19, the J gene TRBJ1-6; 8 nucleotides agree with TRBD1. Germline values: CDR1 LNHDA, CDR2 SQIVND (reference sequence). J was trimmed by 9 bases and V by 7 bases; bases with no gene match: 8. This CDR3 spans 14 amino acids.

V and J are TRBV5-1 and TRBJ2-7; D gene uncertain. The V and J ends lost 5 bases and 2 bases respectively, with 14 bases between them. This CDR3 has 14 amino acids. Germline V CDR1 and CDR2: SGHRS, YFSETQ. The CDR3 bases are TGCGCCAGCAGGTTCGGGCAGAATACCTACGAGCAGTACTTC. Translation gives CASRFGQNTYEQYF.

The chain recombines TRBV6-2 or TRBV6-3 with TRBJ2-1; 10 bases are a match to TRBD2. CDR3 size: 16 residues. V was pared by 2 bases and J by 8 bases, with 9 bases of the junction left unmatched. Germline loops: CDR1 MNHEY, CDR2 SVGEGT. CDR3 bases: TGTGCCAGCAGTTACGTTCCTAGCGGGAGATTCTATGAGCAGTTCTTC. Amino acids: CASSYVPSGRFYEQFF.

The CDR3 DNA is TGTGCCAGCAGCCCGCATGAGGACAGTCTAAATGAGCAGTTCTTC. Protein: CASSPHEDSLNEQFF. The genes are TRBV7-6 and TRBJ2-1; D perhaps matches TRBD1 (6 bases). Per germline, CDR1 SGHVS and CDR2 FNYEAQ. The CDR3 has 15 residues. The V end lost 5 bases, the J end lost 7 bases, and 18 bases lay between the germline ends.

The rearrangement joins TRBV2 to TRBJ2-7; TRBD1 matches at 9 bases. Germline V gives CDR1 SNHLY, CDR2 FYNNEI. This CDR3 region has 14 residues. V shed 5 bases and J 1 base; nucleotides not matched to a gene: 3. Here the CDR3 reads CASSSGTGSYEQYF. The CDR3 DNA follows: TGTGCCAGCAGTTCCGGGACAGGGTCCTACGAGCAGTACTTC.

The sample holds one count of this clone. The chain uses TRBV6-5 and TRBJ2-1, with D perhaps TRBD2 (6 bases). Trimming took 0 bases from V and 12 from J, leaving 18 bases between them. Per the germline V gene, CDR1 is MNHEY and CDR2 is SVGAGI. This CDR3 spans 15 amino acids. CDR3 DNA: TGTGCCAGCAGTTACTCGATGCTCGGTGGTAGCGGGCAGTTCTTC. Its protein product is CASSYSMLGGSGQFF.

This chain uses TRBV7-6 with TRBJ2-5; D is perhaps TRBD2 (6 bases). Germline CDR1 reads SGHVS; CDR2 reads FNYEAQ. Trimming removed 4 bases from V and 7 bases from J, with 19 bases in between. The CDR3 runs 15 residues. The CDR3 spells CASSSPTSPSWTQYF. In nucleotides, the CDR3 is TGTGCCAGCAGCTCTCCGACTAGTCCCTCATGGACCCAGTACTTC.

This chain uses TRBV25-1 with TRBJ2-1; no definite D call. V was cut by 7 bases and J by 5 bases, with 6 bases left in between. Germline V gives CDR1 MGHDK, CDR2 SYGVNS. CDR3 length equals 11 residues. DNA of the CDR3: TGTGCCAGCATGGTGAACAATGAGCAGTTCTTC. Protein sequence: CASMVNNEQFF.

The genes are TRBV7-9 and TRBJ2-2; D possibly corresponds to TRBD1 (5 bases). The CDR3 consists of 17 residues. Germline V lookup: CDR1 SEHNR, CDR2 FQNEAQ (reference sequence). The V gene lost 1 base and the J gene lost 7 bases, with 19 bases spanning the gap. The DNA for the CDR3 is TGTGCCAGCAGCTTAGTCCCAGGGATTCCCCGGAGCGGGGAGCTGTTTTTT. Amino acid sequence: CASSLVPGIPRSGELFF.

The chain carries TRBV7-2 and TRBJ2-2; no firm D call. Germline values: CDR1 SGHTA, CDR2 FQGNSA. This CDR3 has 12 residues. V was clipped by 1 base and J by 6 bases, with 3 bases between them. This CDR3 reads CASSLVSGELFF. The CDR3 DNA reads TGTGCCAGCAGCTTAGTATCCGGGGAGCTGTTTTTT.

This clone has more than one count but fewer than ten. CDR3 coding DNA: TGCGCCAACCGACAGGGGTTGAACACTGAAGCTTTCTTT. It yields the protein CANRQGLNTEAFF. The chain joins TRBV10-2 to TRBJ1-1; TRBD1 aligns across 8 bases. V trimming: 10 bases; J trimming: 0 bases; junction bases outside the gene matches: 4. Per germline, CDR1 WSHSY and CDR2 SAAADI. The CDR3 has 13 amino acids.

This chain uses TRBV11-3 with TRBJ1-2; D gene uncertain. The CDR3 length is 12 residues. Germline loops: CDR1 SGHNT, CDR2 YENEEA. Trimming took 4 bases from V and 8 from J, leaving 11 bases between them. The CDR3 bases are TGTGCCAGCAGCTCCCGGTCCGGAGGCTACACCTTC. Its translation: CASSSRSGGYTF.

The genes are TRBV19 and TRBJ2-2; D could derive from TRBD1 or TRBD2 (5 bases each). The germline V gene encodes CDR1 LNHDA and CDR2 SQIVND (reference sequence). V lost 5 bases, J lost 5 bases, and 12 bases lay in between. The CDR3 has 14 residues. This chain's CDR3 is CASSPGTVTGELFF. The DNA of the CDR3 is TGTGCCAGTAGTCCCGGGACGGTGACCGGGGAGCTGTTTTTT.

J is TRBJ2-7 and V is TRBV19, with TRBD2 matching 11 bases. This CDR3 has 14 residues. Trimming at V came to 6 bases and at J to 6 bases, leaving 7 bases not matched to a gene. In germline, CDR1 is LNHDA, CDR2 SQIVND (reference sequence). Here the CDR3 DNA reads TGTGCCAGTAGCCCGCTAGCGGGAGGTCTCGAGCAGTACTTC. Translation gives CASSPLAGGLEQYF. Variable domain in full (rest from reference TRBV19 and TRBJ2-7): DGGITQSPKYLFRKEGQNVTLSCEQNLNHDAMYWYRQDPGQGLRLIYYSQIVNDFQKGDIAEGYSVSREKKESFPLTVTSAQKNPTAFYLCASSPLAGGLEQYFGPGTRLTVT.

The genes are TRBV6-5 and TRBJ2-7; D is unresolved. Germline lookup yields CDR1 MNHEY and CDR2 SVGAGI. CDR3 size: 10 residues. The V end was cut by 6 bases, the J end by 3 bases, with 3 bases between. This chain's CDR3 is CASSDYEQYF. CDR3 in DNA: TGTGCCAGCAGCGACTACGAGCAGTACTTC.

The genes are TRBV10-2 and TRBJ2-3; 11 bases are shared with TRBD1. CDR1 and CDR2 from the germline V gene are WSHSY and SAAADI. Trimming took 8 bases from V and 3 from J; bases not matched to a gene: 4. This CDR3 comprises 14 residues. The CDR3 nucleotides read TGCGCCAGCCTGGGACAGGGGGGGACAGATACGCAGTATTTT. It encodes CASLGQGGTDTQYF.

The J gene is TRBJ1-4, the V gene TRBV5-1; D gene ambiguous. Trimming pared 4 bases from V and 7 bases from J, leaving 14 bases between. Looked up from germline, CDR1 is SGHRS and CDR2 is YFSETQ. CDR3 length equals 14 residues. CDR3 sequence: CASSPDRWGEKLFF. The DNA for the CDR3 is TGCGCCAGCAGCCCGGATAGGTGGGGTGAAAAACTGTTTTTT.

This chain joins TRBV29-1 and TRBJ2-3; perhaps TRBD2 as D (6 bases). There are 17 residues in the CDR3. Germline loops: CDR1 SQVTM, CDR2 ANQGSEA. V was pared by 4 bases and J by 0 bases, with 20 bases between. The CDR3 sequence is CSVAWTTAGASTDTQYF. The CDR3, as DNA: TGCAGCGTTGCGTGGACTACCGCCGGGGCTAGCACAGATACGCAGTATTTT.